This T cell receptor (beta chain) is from a study of CD8+ T cells in alopecia areata. At the level of the study: Treatment ran 6 to 18 months, with 6 months of follow-up afterward. Study observations and caveats: Clonality exceeded that of normal scalp in lesional scalp, most notably in alopecia totalis/universalis.

Researchers took lesional scalp punch biopsies and peripheral blood from people who were alopecia areata patients. The germline V gene has CDR1 SEHNR and CDR2 FQNEAQ (reference sequence). V lost 0 bases and J 2 bases, leaving 8 bases between the germline ends. This CDR3 is built from 14 residues. The authors extracted RNA and reverse transcribed it into cDNA as the sequencing template. This table comes from immunoSEQ multiplex PCR, and its TCRdb copy is limited to in-frame clones, with some not included. The table has 110,000 or so clones, roughly two fifths seen once; the top ten hold roughly 3.3%. This clone occurred a few times. Its antigen is not identified.

This sequence was found in a human donor with alopecia areata. The chain uses TRBV7-9 and TRBJ2-7; no reliable D call. Material for sequencing was CD4+ T cells sorted from blood. The CDR3 reads CASSLALPAYEQYF. Here the CDR3 DNA reads TGTGCCAGCAGCTTAGCGTTACCGGCCTACGAGCAGTACTTC.